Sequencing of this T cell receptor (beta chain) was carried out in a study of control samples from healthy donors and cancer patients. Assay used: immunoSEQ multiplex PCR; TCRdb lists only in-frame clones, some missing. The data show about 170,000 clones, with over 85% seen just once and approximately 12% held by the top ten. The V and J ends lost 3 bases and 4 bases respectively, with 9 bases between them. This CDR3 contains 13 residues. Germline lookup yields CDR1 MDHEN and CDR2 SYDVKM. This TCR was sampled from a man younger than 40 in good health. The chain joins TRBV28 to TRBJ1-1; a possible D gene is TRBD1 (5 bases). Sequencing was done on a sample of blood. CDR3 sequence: CASSFGAITEAFF. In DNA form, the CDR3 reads TGTGCCAGCAGTTTTGGGGCGATCACTGAAGCTTTCTTT.